Sequencing of this T cell receptor beta chain was carried out in a study of vaccination and CD4 T cells after COVID-19. Indicated treatment: roughly 11-day PBMC culture with coronavirus spike peptide pools or control peptides (ViraFEST assay). The Oncomine TCR Beta short-read assay was applied to DNA of cultured CD4+ T cells. TCRdb reanalysed the PCR reads using MiXCR and keeps one entry per CDR3 protein. The table has about 16,000 distinct CDR3 sequences, 56% seen once. Details on this clonotype: The antigen remains unidentified.

Study-wide results and caveats: In convalescent patients, 304 of 307 vaccine-specific clones were spike mono-reactive.

The source is a human donor who had recovered from COVID-19. The sample comprised CD4+ T cells from blood, cultured in vitro.

CDR3 nucleotide sequence: TGCAGTGCTAGTGATCCTCTCTCATCACCCCTCCACTTT. As protein: CSASDPLSSPLHF. The V call is TRBV20-1, the J call TRBJ1-6, with no clear D. In germline, CDR1 is DFQATT, CDR2 SNEGSKA (reference sequence). The CDR3 has 13 amino acids. V lost 3 bases, J lost 10 bases, and 13 bases lay in between.